The present T cell receptor (beta chain) was sequenced within a study of T-cell reconstitution after alpha-beta-depleted transplantation in children. This clonotype was counted ten times or more. Unique molecular identifiers were incorporated when the TCRbeta library was constructed. TCRdb recomputed calls from the PCR reads with MiXCR, one row per CDR3 protein. Here the sample spans hundreds of thousands of distinct CDR3 sequences, approximately 17% being singletons. This TCR derives from a human donor who donated a stem cell graft to a child with acute myeloid leukemia. This sample comprised PBMCs from the stem cell graft donor, obtained from the stem cell graft.

The CDR3 reads CASRLTMGGEQFF. For the CDR3, the DNA is TGCGCCAGCCGATTAACCATGGGGGGTGAGCAGTTCTTC. The chain recombines TRBV5-1 with TRBJ2-1, with D perhaps matching TRBD2 (6 bases). The CDR3 has 13 residues. The V end was cut by 7 bases, the J end by 9 bases, with 17 bases between. Germline V gene data show CDR1 as SGHRS and CDR2 as YFSETQ.